This T cell receptor (beta chain) was recovered during a study of blood T cell repertoires in COVID-19. Study context: Sites across the United States, Italy and Spain contributed samples from acute and convalescent COVID-19.

This CDR3 has 15 amino acids. CDR1 is MNHEY and CDR2 is SVGAGI in the germline V gene. Trimming removed 3 bases from V and 3 bases from J, with 14 bases in between. The method was immunoSEQ multiplex PCR; TCRdb's version includes in-frame clones alone and lacks a portion of them. The sample includes roughly 360,000 clones, 80% to 85% of them seen just once. The source is a woman aged 45-60 years who had recovered from COVID-19. The V and J genes are TRBV6-5 and TRBJ2-5, with TRBD2 as a possible D gene (6 bases). The specimen was PBMCs or T cells enriched from blood (not recorded which). Written as DNA, the CDR3 is TGTGCCAGCAGTTATTTCGCGGGACTGGAAGAGACCCAGTACTTC. This codes for CASSYFAGLEETQYF.